These T cell receptor beta chains were read from a single sample in a study of CD8+ T cells in alopecia areata. The table came from immunoSEQ multiplex PCR; TCRdb's copy has only in-frame clones and leaves some out. The top ten clones hold 4.5% to 6% of a sample with a few hundred thousand clones, just over 55% of them seen once. The sequenced material came from CD8+ T cells sorted from blood. Receptor source: a human donor in good health. CDR3s include the opening cysteine and the closing phenylalanine or tryptophan. A D gene is named only where the DNA matches it firmly. Clone size is shown for a subset of rows, as once, few, many or a class of expanded clone.

j_call,d_call,v_call,clone_size,cdr3_nt,cdr3_aa
TRBJ2-2,TRBD2,TRBV23-1,NA,TGCGCCAGCAGTCAGTCGGAGACTAGCGGGGGGAACACCGGGGAGCTGTTTTTT,CASSQSETSGGNTGELFF
TRBJ2-5,TRBD1,TRBV25-1,NA,TGTGCCAGCAGTGTACAGGGGTTAAGAGAGACCCAGTACTTC,CASSVQGLRETQYF
TRBJ2-5,NA,TRBV6-6,NA,TGTGCCAGCAGTTACGGTGAGACCCAGTACTTC,CASSYGETQYF
TRBJ2-1,NA,TRBV2,NA,TGTGCCAGCATCACAGGGCCCCCGCCGGGAATGAATGAGCAGTTCTTC,CASITGPPPGMNEQFF
TRBJ2-5,NA,TRBV5-1,NA,TGCGCCAGCAGCTTCGGCAGGATGGAAGAGACCCAGTACTTC,CASSFGRMEETQYF
TRBJ2-2,NA,TRBV7-6,NA,TGTGCCAGCAGCCGAGTTGCGGGGGCCACCGGGGAGCTGTTTTTT,CASSRVAGATGELFF
TRBJ2-7,TRBD2,TRBV27,NA,TGTGCCAGCAGAGCTACTAGCGGGGCTTGGTACGAGCAGTACTTC,CASRATSGAWYEQYF
TRBJ2-7,TRBD1,TRBV18,few,TGTGCCAGCTCCCGGGACAGGGGGCCCTACGAGCAGTACTTC,CASSRDRGPYEQYF
TRBJ2-7,TRBD2,TRBV7-7,NA,TGTGCCAGCAGCCCGGGACTATTAAAGCTTGACGAGCAGTACTTC,CASSPGLLKLDEQYF
TRBJ2-7,NA,TRBV5-4,NA,TGTGCCAGCAGCTACGGGGACGGCCCTTCCGACGAGCAGTACTTC,CASSYGDGPSDEQYF
TRBJ2-1,TRBD1,TRBV7-9,NA,TGTGCCAGCAGCACGGACAGGGGGCCCTACAATGAGCAGTTCTTC,CASSTDRGPYNEQFF
TRBJ2-7,NA,TRBV29-1,NA,TGCAGCGTTGAAGCGGACAGTTCCTACGAGCAGTACTTC,CSVEADSSYEQYF
TRBJ2-3,TRBD2,TRBV6-5,NA,TGTGCCAGCAACGGGGGGGAAACAGATACGCAGTATTTT,CASNGGETDTQYF
TRBJ1-1,NA,TRBV5-1,once,TGCGCCAGCAGCTTGGAGACACTGAACACTGAAGCTTTCTTT,CASSLETLNTEAFF
TRBJ1-5,NA,TRBV4-2,NA,TGTGCCAGCAGCCAAGAAATATGGCAGCCCCAGCATTTT,CASSQEIWQPQHF
TRBJ2-1,TRBD2,TRBV30,NA,TGTGCCTGGACCACGGGTAGCGGGGCGAGCAATGAGCAGTTCTTC,CAWTTGSGASNEQFF
TRBJ2-3,NA,TRBV20-1,few,TGCAGTGCTACAGCGGCAGATACGCAGTATTTT,CSATAADTQYF
TRBJ2-7,NA,TRBV29-1,few,TGCAGCGTTTCGACAGGCCCCTACGAGCAGTACTTC,CSVSTGPYEQYF
TRBJ2-5,TRBD1,TRBV2,few,TGTGCCAGCAGCCTTGACAGGACAGGCCAAGAGACCCAGTACTTC,CASSLDRTGQETQYF
TRBJ2-6,NA,TRBV6-5,NA,TGTGCCAGCAGAATAACCTCAGGGGCCAACGTCCTGACTTTC,CASRITSGANVLTF
TRBJ2-7,NA,TRBV29-1,NA,TGCAGCGTTGAAGATCCTCAGGGGGGGACCTACGAGCAGTACTTC,CSVEDPQGGTYEQYF
TRBJ2-2,NA,TRBV18,NA,TGTGCCAGCTCACCAGGGATCCGATTAGGAAACACCGGGGAGCTGTTTTTT,CASSPGIRLGNTGELFF
TRBJ1-6,NA,TRBV11-2,once,TGTGCCAGCAGCTTCTCGACAGAACATGGTTCACCCCTCCACTTT,CASSFSTEHGSPLHF
TRBJ2-7,NA,TRBV2,NA,TGTGCCAGCAGTGAAGCGCTTCGGGCCCCGGGGGACGAGCAGTACTTC,CASSEALRAPGDEQYF
TRBJ1-1,TRBD1,TRBV30,NA,TGTGCCTGTACCCCTTGGACAGGCAGCATGAACACTGAAGCTTTCTTT,CACTPWTGSMNTEAFF
TRBJ1-6,NA,TRBV23-1,few,TGCGCCGGTACACGTGGGGGTTGGGATTCACCCCTCCACTTT,CAGTRGGWDSPLHF
TRBJ1-1,NA,TRBV29-1,NA,TGCAGCGTTGAGGGCAGGGGAGTTGAAGCTTTCTTT,CSVEGRGVEAFF
TRBJ1-2,TRBD1,TRBV29-1,NA,TGCAGCGTGTACAGGGGGTCAGACTATGGCTACACCTTC,CSVYRGSDYGYTF
TRBJ2-1,TRBD1,TRBV7-6,NA,TGTGCCAGCAGCTTAATACAGGGGTCACGAAATGAGCAGTTCTTC,CASSLIQGSRNEQFF
TRBJ1-1,NA,TRBV27,NA,TGTGCCAGCAGTTTACCCGGGCGAGGAGCTTTCTTT,CASSLPGRGAFF
TRBJ2-7,NA,TRBV11-3,few,TGTGCCAGCAGCCCAACTCCCGGGACGGCTGCCTACGAGCAGTACTTC,CASSPTPGTAAYEQYF
TRBJ2-7,NA,TRBV30,NA,TGTGCCTGGAGTGTAGACAGGCCTAGCTCCTACGAGCAGTACTTC,CAWSVDRPSSYEQYF
TRBJ2-3,NA,TRBV5-1,few,TGCGCCAGCAGCTTGTACCGGGGCACAGATACGCAGTATTTT,CASSLYRGTDTQYF
TRBJ2-7,NA,TRBV7-2,NA,TGTGCCAGCAGGCCCGAGAAAAGCTCCTACGAGCAGTACTTC,CASRPEKSSYEQYF
TRBJ1-5,NA,TRBV18,NA,TGTGCCAGCTCACCGGAGGGGGGGTCTATGCCCCAGCATTTT,CASSPEGGSMPQHF
TRBJ1-1,NA,TRBV5-1,NA,TGCGCCAGCAGCTTGGAGGGGCTGCCGAACACTGAAGCTTTCTTT,CASSLEGLPNTEAFF
TRBJ2-1,NA,TRBV29-1,few,TGCAGCGTTGCCAGGGTAGCCTTACCGGAGCAGTTCTTC,CSVARVALPEQFF